The present TCR beta chain was sequenced within a study of blood T cells in healthy people across ages. A J-beta primer mix and a sample-barcoded 5' primer were used in a second PCR of about 6 to 12 cycles. Researchers report that each sample yielded at least 2.5 million CDR3-containing paired-end reads. TCRdb used MiXCR to reprocess the 5' RACE reads, holding one entry per CDR3 protein. The sample shows 850,000 to 1,100,000 distinct CDR3 sequences, about two fifths of them seen only once. A remark on this clonotype: Antigen unknown.

Whole-study findings and limits: Any changes in expanded clonotypes were possibly confounded, as donor CMV status remained unknown.

Ranging in age from roughly 6 to 100, the donors were healthy Caucasian individuals from Russia. J lost 7 bases, V lost 5 bases, and 10 bases had no gene match. This CDR3 is built from 14 residues. CDR1 SNHLY and CDR2 FYNNEI come from the germline V gene. The J gene is TRBJ1-1, the V gene TRBV2, with TRBD1 matching over 7 bases. Sequenced input: blood. The receptor was derived from a man in his late teens or twenties in good health. The CDR3 is CASSRQGPYREAFF. The DNA of the CDR3 is TGTGCCAGCAGTCGACAGGGCCCCTACCGTGAAGCTTTCTTT.